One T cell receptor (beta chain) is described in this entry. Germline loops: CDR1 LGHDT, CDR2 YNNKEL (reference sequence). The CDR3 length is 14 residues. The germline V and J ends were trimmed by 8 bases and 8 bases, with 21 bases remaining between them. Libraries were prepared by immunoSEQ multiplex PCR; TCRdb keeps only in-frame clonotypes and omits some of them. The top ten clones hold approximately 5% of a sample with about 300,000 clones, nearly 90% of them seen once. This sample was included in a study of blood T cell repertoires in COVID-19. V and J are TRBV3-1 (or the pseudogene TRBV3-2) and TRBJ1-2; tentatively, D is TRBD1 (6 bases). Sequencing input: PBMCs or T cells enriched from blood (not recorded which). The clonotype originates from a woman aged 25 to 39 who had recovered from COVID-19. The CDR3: CASYRGGPGFGYTF. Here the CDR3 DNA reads TGTGCCAGCTACCGCGGGGGGCCGGGCTTCGGCTACACCTTC.